A single TCR beta chain is shown here with its context. This clone's antigen is unknown. No quality values exist for individual bases; no much larger clone is one base distant. These data are taken from a study of T cell responses to AZD1222 COVID-19 vaccine (dated by TCRdb to the early 2020s). Turning to the overall study: A total of about 230 trial participants underwent TCR sequencing, of whom some 210 received two doses of AZD1222 and roughly 25 received two doses of the MenACWY control vaccine. Trial participants were enrolled into age subgroups of 18-55, 56-69 and 70-plus years, which contained 148, 28 and 57 TCR-sequenced participants, respectively. Study-level results and caveats: After two AZD1222 doses, spike-specific TCR breadth and depth were significantly higher than at day 0 and than in MenACWY recipients. Because no day 14 peak-response samples were available, repertoires were characterized only after the peak T cell response. The 56-69-year group was small, and its depth increase did not reach significance, likely because of low power. Epitopes outside the regions mutated in the B.1.351 and B.1.1.7 variants were reportedly recognized by nearly half of the unique spike-specific TCRs. Participants were mostly white British, with more females than males. The authors suggested clonal diversity may have been underestimated. Conclusions about previously exposed vaccinees are limited because only 6 or 7 AZD1222 recipients were SARS-CoV-2 seropositive at baseline. The whole spike protein was spanned by vaccine-associated CD4 TCRs, and dominant responses were seen in regions 160-218 and 743-854.

The meaning of the sample's time point label: about 28 days (+/-7) after the second vaccine dose. AZD1222 recipients whose second dose came at about 4 weeks and those whose second dose came at about 12 weeks were combined into one group, since spike-specific TCR depth and breadth did not differ between the two schedules. The vaccinee samples were drawn from two UK trials, COV001 and COV002, one of which was a single-blind randomized controlled phase 2/3 trial testing AZD1222 (ChAdOx1 nCoV-19) in healthy adults. For TCRbeta chain sequencing, PBMC samples from trial participants were taken at day 0 and at day 28 after the second dose. The CDR3 regions of human TCRbeta chains were analyzed by immunosequencing. The authors processed their data as follows. TCRs in the repertoires were compared against a reference library of SARS-CoV-2-specific TCRs that had been generated with the MIRA antigen-specificity platform. Breadth was defined as the fraction of unique TCRs that were SARS-CoV-2-associated, and depth was defined as the fraction of total T cells that were SARS-CoV-2-associated. Using the MIRA data, each spike-specific TCR was mapped to the spike region that the TCR reacts to and placed in a CD4 or CD8 class. Log10-transformed breadth and depth values were compared by one-way ANOVA with Sidak's multiple comparisons tests. Drawn from immuneACCESS, this table holds only the in-frame rearrangements with V and J called that TCRdb kept. Clones are partly lost; checked studies trace under half to an unresolved V gene and leave the rest unexplained. The V and J calls and clone size are taken from that table; D and trimming were inferred from the DNA. This sample comprises more than 80,000 clones, around nine tenths of them detected only once. The ten largest clones add up to roughly 3% of the sample.

V is reduced by 0 bases and J by 4 bases, leaving a spacing of 10 bases between them. The CDR3 covers 15 residues, taking in both the cysteine and the phenylalanine. CDR3 DNA is the only sequence kept; it has 45 bases, read in frame from the first base. CDR1 and CDR2 are drawn from the germline V gene: SGDLS, YYNGEE. This sequence uses TRBV9 and TRBJ1-4, and the D gene may be TRBD1, 5 bases matching. This TCR came from an adult who received the AZD1222 COVID-19 vaccine. Sequencing was performed on peripheral blood, taken 28 days after the second AZD1222 dose. The nucleotides read TGTGCCAGCAGCGTAGGGGGACTTTTTAATGAAAAACTGTTTTTT. This yields the protein CASSVGGLFNEKLFF.